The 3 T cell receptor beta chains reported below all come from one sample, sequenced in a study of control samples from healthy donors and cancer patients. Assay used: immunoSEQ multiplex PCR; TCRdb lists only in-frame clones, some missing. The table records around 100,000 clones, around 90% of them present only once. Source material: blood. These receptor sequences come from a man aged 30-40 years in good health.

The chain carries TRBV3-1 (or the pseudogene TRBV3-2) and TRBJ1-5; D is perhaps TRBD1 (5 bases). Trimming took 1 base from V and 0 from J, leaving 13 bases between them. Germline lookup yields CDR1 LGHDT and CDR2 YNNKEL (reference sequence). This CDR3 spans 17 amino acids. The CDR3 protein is CASSQGDSAISNQPQHF. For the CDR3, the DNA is TGTGCCAGCAGCCAAGGCGACAGTGCTATTAGCAATCAGCCCCAGCATTTT.

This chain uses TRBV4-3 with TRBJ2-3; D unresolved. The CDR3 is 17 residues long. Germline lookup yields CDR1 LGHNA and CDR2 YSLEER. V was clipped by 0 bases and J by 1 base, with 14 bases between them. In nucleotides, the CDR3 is TGCGCCAGCAGCCAAGATGGCTTAGGATGGGGCACAGATACGCAGTATTTT. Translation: CASSQDGLGWGTDTQYF.

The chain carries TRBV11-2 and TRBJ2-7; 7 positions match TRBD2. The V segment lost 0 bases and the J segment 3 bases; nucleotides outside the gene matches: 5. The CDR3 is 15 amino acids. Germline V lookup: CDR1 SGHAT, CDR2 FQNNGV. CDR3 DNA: TGTGCCAGCAGCTTAGATCTAGCGGTGAGCTACGAGCAGTACTTC. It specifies CASSLDLAVSYEQYF.